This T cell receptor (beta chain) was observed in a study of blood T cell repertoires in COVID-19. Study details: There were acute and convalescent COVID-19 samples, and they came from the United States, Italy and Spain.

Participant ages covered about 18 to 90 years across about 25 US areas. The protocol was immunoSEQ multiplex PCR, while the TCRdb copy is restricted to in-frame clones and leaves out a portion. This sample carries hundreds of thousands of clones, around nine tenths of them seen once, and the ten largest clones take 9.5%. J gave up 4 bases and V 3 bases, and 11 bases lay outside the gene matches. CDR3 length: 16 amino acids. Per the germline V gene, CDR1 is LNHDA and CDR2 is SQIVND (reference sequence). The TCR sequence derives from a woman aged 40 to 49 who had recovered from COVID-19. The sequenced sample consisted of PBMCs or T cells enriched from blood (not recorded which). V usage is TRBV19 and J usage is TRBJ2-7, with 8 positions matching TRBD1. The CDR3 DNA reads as TGTGCCAGTAGTATCTACTCGGGGACAGGACTTTACGAGCAGTACTTC. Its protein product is CASSIYSGTGLYEQYF.